The 21 T cell receptor beta chains listed next were all sequenced from one sample in a study of blood T cell repertoires in COVID-19. TCRdb's table, derived via immunoSEQ multiplex PCR, lists solely in-frame clones and lacks some. Here the sample spans about 90,000 clones, more than 70% being singletons. The sequencing sample was made of peripheral blood. The receptor set was obtained from a human donor in a cohort sampled during active COVID-19.

This rearrangement joins TRBV5-5 to TRBJ2-7; perhaps TRBD1 as D (5 bases). This CDR3 has 11 residues. Germline V gene data show CDR1 as SGHKS and CDR2 as YYEKEE (reference sequence). The V and J ends lost 5 bases and 3 bases respectively, with 6 bases between them. In DNA, the CDR3 is TGTGCCAGCAGTGACAGCTACGAGCAGTACTTC. This sequence encodes CASSDSYEQYF.

In DNA, the CDR3 is TGTGCCAGCAGCTTGGACTACTATGGCTACACCTTC. This sequence encodes CASSLDYYGYTF. The rearrangement joins TRBV7-9 to TRBJ1-2, with D unresolved. The V gene lost 3 bases and the J gene lost 3 bases, with 5 bases spanning the gap. The CDR3 totals 12 residues. Per germline, CDR1 SEHNR and CDR2 FQNEAQ (reference sequence). The full variable domain, with the rest looked up from reference TRBV7-9 and TRBJ1-2, is DTGVSQNPRHKITKRGQNVTFRCDPISEHNRLYWYRQTLGQGPEFLTYFQNEAQLEKSRLLSDRFSAERPKGSFSTLEIQRTEQGDSAMYLCASSLDYYGYTFGSGTRLTVV.

The CDR3 nucleotides are TGTGCCAGCAGTGAACCAGGTGAAAAACTGTTTTTT. This encodes CASSEPGEKLFF. J is TRBJ1-4 and V is TRBV2; no definite D call. CDR3 size: 12 residues. V lost 2 bases and J lost 7, with 5 bases in between. CDR1 and CDR2 (germline): SNHLY, FYNNEI. Full variable domain (remainder filled in from reference TRBV2 and TRBJ1-4): EPEVTQTPSHQVTQMGQEVILRCVPISNHLYFYWYRQILGQKVEFLVSFYNNEISEKSEIFDDQFSVERPDGSNFTLKIRSTKLEDSAMYFCASSEPGEKLFFGSGTQLSVL.

This sequence joins TRBV6-6 and TRBJ1-2; no reliable D call. CDR1 and CDR2 from the germline V gene are MNHNY and SVGAGI (reference sequence). The CDR3 spans 14 residues. V lost 5 bases, J lost 4 bases, and 14 bases lay in between. CDR3 amino acids: CASSPAGMGYGYTF. CDR3 nucleotide sequence: TGTGCCAGCAGTCCCGCGGGGATGGGCTATGGCTACACCTTC.

The chain recombines TRBV6-5 with TRBJ1-2, with D perhaps matching TRBD1 (5 bases). This CDR3 has 16 amino acids. The germline CDR1 and CDR2 sequences are MNHEY and SVGAGI. V was cut by 0 bases and J by 4 bases, with 15 bases left in between. CDR3 region: CASSYSSTEFGYGYTF. The CDR3, as DNA: TGTGCCAGCAGTTACTCATCGACAGAGTTTGGCTATGGCTACACCTTC.

J is TRBJ1-1 and V is TRBV4-1; 7 nucleotides align to TRBD1. Germline loops: CDR1 MGHRA, CDR2 YSYEKL. Trimming took 0 bases from V and 1 from J; bases not matched to a gene: 8. The CDR3 runs to 17 residues. The CDR3 reads CASSQDPQTGSNTEAFF. DNA of the CDR3: TGCGCCAGCAGCCAAGACCCACAGACAGGGTCGAACACTGAAGCTTTCTTT.

This sequence joins TRBV18 and TRBJ2-1; D remains ambiguous. Germline V CDR1 and CDR2: KGHSH, LQKENI. V was cut by 6 bases and J by 8 bases, with 14 bases left in between. CDR3 length: 13 amino acids. The CDR3 DNA reads TGTGCCAGCTCCCGGTCCCAGGCCGATGAGCAGTTCTTC. This gives the protein CASSRSQADEQFF.

This clone was observed a few times. The rearrangement joins TRBV5-4 to TRBJ1-2; a weak D match, TRBD1 (5 bases). Germline values: CDR1 SGHNT, CDR2 YYREEE (reference sequence). V was pared by 0 bases and J by 7 bases, with 22 bases between. The CDR3 extends over 17 amino acids. CDR3 in DNA: TGTGCCAGCAGCTTGGCCGGGACGCGGGGTGGAAGGGTTGGCTACACCTTC. Translated: CASSLAGTRGGRVGYTF.

The rearrangement links TRBV18 to TRBJ2-3; 15 positions agree with TRBD2. The CDR3 sequence is 19 residues long. V was pared by 0 bases and J by 0 bases, with 4 bases of the junction left unmatched. Germline assignment: CDR1 KGHSH and CDR2 LQKENI. In nucleotides, the CDR3 is TGTGCCAGCTCACCACCGGGGACTAGCGGGGGGCCGAGCACAGATACGCAGTATTTT. Residues: CASSPPGTSGGPSTDTQYF.

The chain uses TRBV7-9 and TRBJ2-5, with a tentative D call TRBD1 (6 bases). V shed 1 base and J shed 1 base, with 16 bases lying between them. The CDR3 is 17 residues long. Germline loops: CDR1 SEHNR, CDR2 FQNEAQ (reference sequence). The DNA of the CDR3 is TGTGCCAGCAGCTTAGGACCGGGACAAATCGTCCAAGAGACCCAGTACTTC. It encodes CASSLGPGQIVQETQYF.

The chain links TRBV7-9 to TRBJ2-2; D might be TRBD1 (6 bases). CDR3 length: 14 residues. The V gene's germline CDR1 is SEHNR and CDR2 FQNEAQ (reference sequence). Trimming removed 5 bases at V and 3 bases at J, with 10 bases between. Written as DNA, the CDR3 is TGTGCCAGCAGCAACGACAGGTACACCGGGGAGCTGTTTTTT. Amino acids: CASSNDRYTGELFF.

This sequence joins TRBV7-3 and TRBJ2-1, with 8 bases aligning to TRBD1. Trimming removed 1 base from V and 2 bases from J; junction bases left unmatched: 4. Germline lookup yields CDR1 SGHTA and CDR2 FQGTGA. The CDR3 has 16 residues. The CDR3 spells CASSLNPGGAYNEQFF. CDR3 bases: TGTGCCAGCAGCTTAAATCCAGGGGGCGCCTACAATGAGCAGTTCTTC.

The chain has TRBV27 and TRBJ1-6; 7 bases agree with TRBD1. V dropped 2 bases and J dropped 8; count of bases not matched to a gene: 6. Germline V gene sequence: CDR1 MNHEY, CDR2 SMNVEV (reference sequence). The CDR3 has 15 residues. CDR3 nucleotide sequence: TGTGCCAGCAGTTTAAAAGACAGGGCCCATTCACCCCTCCACTTT. Encoded protein: CASSLKDRAHSPLHF.

This chain links TRBV10-3 with TRBJ1-1; TRBD1 aligns across 8 bases. In germline, CDR1 is ENHRY, CDR2 SYGVKD. The V gene end was trimmed by 6 bases and the J gene end by 1 base; junction bases not matched to a gene: 4. CDR3 length: 14 residues. The CDR3 DNA reads TGTGCCATCAGGGCCGGGACAGGGAACACTGAAGCTTTCTTT. As protein: CAIRAGTGNTEAFF.

The V call is TRBV10-2, the J call TRBJ1-6; 9 positions match TRBD1. Germline V gives CDR1 WSHSY, CDR2 SAAADI. This CDR3 has 16 residues. Trimming removed 1 base from V and 7 bases from J; junction bases left unmatched: 5. CDR3 region: CASSEFSGQGNSPLHF. DNA for the CDR3: TGCGCCAGCAGTGAGTTTTCGGGACAGGGAAATTCACCCCTCCACTTT.

The V and J genes are TRBV28 and TRBJ2-3; 14 positions match TRBD2. The CDR3 runs to 16 residues. Looked up from germline, CDR1 is MDHEN and CDR2 is SYDVKM. Trimming cost V 8 bases and J 4 bases; bases outside gene matches: 8. The CDR3 DNA is TGTGCCAGCCCTCCCACGACTAGCGGGGGGGCAGATACGCAGTATTTT. Its translation is CASPPTTSGGADTQYF.

The chain joins TRBV15 to TRBJ1-1; no clear D. This CDR3 comprises 15 residues. Germline CDR1 LNHNV, CDR2 YYDKDF (reference sequence). Trimming removed 0 bases at V and 5 bases at J, with 13 bases between. CDR3 protein: CATSRDRVRGTEAFF. DNA for the CDR3: TGTGCCACCAGCAGAGATCGAGTGAGAGGAACTGAAGCTTTCTTT.

The chain combines TRBV7-2 with TRBJ2-2, with TRBD2 matching 7 bases. V was pared by 5 bases and J by 3 bases, with 15 bases of the junction left unmatched. Germline V gene sequence: CDR1 SGHTA, CDR2 FQGNSA. This CDR3 is 18 amino acids long. The CDR3 coding sequence is TGTGCCAGCAGCCCTTTATTCTCTTGGGAGGGGTACACCGGGGAGCTGTTTTTT. It encodes CASSPLFSWEGYTGELFF.

This CDR3 is CASSPTGENTEAFF. The CDR3 nucleotides are TGCGCCAGCAGCCCGACAGGGGAGAACACTGAAGCTTTCTTT. The V and J genes are TRBV4-1 and TRBJ1-1; 8 nucleotides agree with TRBD1. CDR3 length equals 14 residues. V shed 4 bases, J shed 1 base, and the junction held 2 bases outside the gene matches. The germline V gene encodes CDR1 MGHRA and CDR2 YSYEKL.

The chain has TRBV7-7 and TRBJ2-2; the match to TRBD1 covers 11 bases. The trim removed 6 bases at V and 3 bases at J, leaving 9 bases unmatched. CDR1 SSHAT and CDR2 FNYEAQ come from the germline V gene (reference sequence). CDR3 length: 17 amino acids. CDR3 coding DNA: TGTGCCAGCAGACCCGGGACAGGGGGTCCTTACACCGGGGAGCTGTTTTTT. It codes for CASRPGTGGPYTGELFF.

The chain has TRBV7-9 and TRBJ2-5; 7 bases are a match to TRBD2. This CDR3 has 16 residues. Germline V gene sequence: CDR1 SEHNR, CDR2 FQNEAQ (reference sequence). The V and J ends lost 6 bases and 5 bases, in that order; junction bases with no gene match: 15. CDR3 loop: CASRLALDLSGETQYF. The CDR3 region has the DNA TGTGCCAGCAGACTAGCGTTAGACCTAAGTGGGGAGACCCAGTACTTC.